This T cell receptor beta chain was recorded in a study of early T cells in non-severe SARS-CoV-2 infection. Whole-study context: Investigators sequenced bulk RNA drawn from unsorted whole blood, and chains remained unpaired.

This clonotype was counted at least ten times. Individual cDNA molecules were tagged with unique molecular identifiers, the study reported. TCRdb analysed the 5' RACE reads with MiXCR anew, one entry per CDR3 protein. The sample carries around 99,000 distinct CDR3 sequences, 11% recorded once. Between the trimmed V and J ends, which lost 7 bases and 1 base, there was a span of 8 bases. Germline lookup yields CDR1 MNHNS and CDR2 SASEGT. This CDR3 contains 13 residues. Sequences were obtained from whole blood. The source of this sequence is an adult who was a healthcare worker with PCR-confirmed SARS-CoV-2 infection or an uninfected control (not recorded which). The V and J genes are TRBV6-1 and TRBJ1-5, with no clear D. The CDR3 loop is CASMRESNQPQHF. In nucleotides, the CDR3 is TGTGCCAGCATGAGGGAGAGCAATCAGCCCCAGCATTTT.